A selection of T cell receptor beta chains follows, all from one sample in a study of cytomegalovirus exposure and HLA in healthy donors. Using immunoSEQ multiplex PCR, the repertoire was profiled, and TCRdb retains in-frame clones only, with some absent. The sample shows tens of thousands of clones, and approximately 6.8% sits with its ten largest clones. The sequenced sample was PBMCs. The receptor source for this set is a woman between 35 and 50 years old in good health and CMV-seronegative. Each CDR3 is given with its conserved first and last residue. A D gene is named only where the DNA matches it firmly.

TRBV4-1	TRBJ2-3	TRBD1	TGCGCCAGCAGCATACCGGGACAGGGCACAGATACGCAGTATTTT	CASSIPGQGTDTQYF
TRBV7-9	TRBJ1-4	NA	TGTGCCAGCAGCTTGGAACAGGGTGGTGAAAAACTGTTTTTT	CASSLEQGGEKLFF
TRBV7-8	TRBJ1-5	TRBD1	TGTGCCAGCAGCCGTGACAGGGCTGATCAGCCCCAGCATTTT	CASSRDRADQPQHF
TRBV5-6	TRBJ2-2	TRBD1	TGTGCCAGCAGCTTGGCCACAGGTCCAGGGGGCTTCACCGGGGAGCTGTTTTTT	CASSLATGPGGFTGELFF
TRBV19	TRBJ2-7	TRBD2	TGTGCCAGTAGTATTTCCTTAGCGGGGACCTACGAGCAGTACTTC	CASSISLAGTYEQYF
TRBV11-1	TRBJ2-3	TRBD2	TGTGCCAGCAGTTTTCGGACTAGCGAGGATACGCAGTATTTT	CASSFRTSEDTQYF
TRBV4-2	TRBJ2-7	TRBD2	TGTGCCAGCAGCCTCGCCCCTGGACTAGCGGGAGACGTCAAATACGAGCAGTACTTC	CASSLAPGLAGDVKYEQYF
TRBV10-3	TRBJ1-1	NA	TGTGCCATCAGTGAGTCCTCAGGGAACCGTCCCGAAGCTTTCTTT	CAISESSGNRPEAFF
TRBV6-5	TRBJ2-3	NA	TGTGCCAGCAGATTTATGACAGCACGGGCAGATACGCAGTATTTT	CASRFMTARADTQYF
TRBV27	TRBJ1-4	NA	TGTGCCAGCAGTCCAAAATTAGGGACTTTTACTAATGAAAAACTGTTTTTT	CASSPKLGTFTNEKLFF
TRBV18	TRBJ2-7	NA	TGTGCCAGCTCACCGTTTCATGCAACCAGCTCCTACGAGCAGTACTTC	CASSPFHATSSYEQYF
TRBV7-8	TRBJ1-1	NA	TGTGCCAGCAGCTTATTTGGGCAGGGGAACACTGAAGCTTTCTTT	CASSLFGQGNTEAFF
TRBV18	TRBJ2-7	NA	TGTGCCAGCTCACCACTTGCGGGCGGCGAGCAGTACTTC	CASSPLAGGEQYF
TRBV15	TRBJ2-7	NA	TGTGCCACCAGCAGGGACAGAAGCTCCTACGAGCAGTACTTC	CATSRDRSSYEQYF
TRBV5-1	TRBJ2-4	NA	TGCGCCAGCAGCTATACGGACGAGGGAAACATTCAGTACTTC	CASSYTDEGNIQYF
TRBV28	TRBJ2-4	TRBD1	TGTGCCAGCAGTCCAGGACAGGGACCCAAAAACATTCAGTACTTC	CASSPGQGPKNIQYF
TRBV18	TRBJ1-2	TRBD1	TGTGCCAGCTCACCAAACAGGGGAATAGACTATGGCTACACCTTC	CASSPNRGIDYGYTF
TRBV6-5	TRBJ1-5	TRBD1	TGTGCCAGCAGTTACTCGACAGGGGGCGATCAGCACCAGCATTTT	CASSYSTGGDQHQHF
TRBV6-4	TRBJ2-7	NA	TGTGCCAGCAGTCCCTTCTACGAGCAGTACTTC	CASSPFYEQYF
TRBV4-2	TRBJ1-6	NA	TGTGCCAGCAGCCCGACCCCGGGGGGAAATTCACCCCTCCACTTT	CASSPTPGGNSPLHF
TRBV6-5	TRBJ1-1	NA	TGTGCCAGCAGTAGCCGCGCAGGGGTGAACACTGAAGCTTTCTTT	CASSSRAGVNTEAFF
TRBV5-6	TRBJ1-6	TRBD1	TGTGCCAGCAGCAAGGAACAGGGGCCCGGTTCACCCCTCCACTTT	CASSKEQGPGSPLHF
TRBV10-3	TRBJ1-2	NA	TGTGCCATCAGTGCGAACAGGGAAGATGGCTACACCTTC	CAISANREDGYTF
TRBV6-1	TRBJ1-1	NA	TGTGCCAGCCGGCGGGGGGCGCGGAACACTGAAGCTTTCTTT	CASRRGARNTEAFF
TRBV18	TRBJ2-5	NA	TGTGCCAGCTCAACACCGGGAGAGAACCAGTACTTC	CASSTPGENQYF
TRBV5-3	TRBJ1-2	NA	TGTGCCAGAAGCTTGGGACAGGCCTCACCGGCTACAGGTGGCTACACCTTC	CARSLGQASPATGGYTF
TRBV4-3	TRBJ2-3	TRBD2	TGCGCCAGCAGCCAAGAACTAGCGGGAGCCAGCACAGATGCGCAGTATTTT	CASSQELAGASTDAQYF
TRBV18	TRBJ2-1	NA	TGTGCCAGCTCATATGTCGGGGACAATGAGCAGTTCTTC	CASSYVGDNEQFF
TRBV18	TRBJ2-1	NA	TGTGCCAGCTCCCAAAGCGGACAGAATCACAATGAGCAGTTCTTC	CASSQSGQNHNEQFF
TRBV19	TRBJ1-1	NA	TGTGCCAGTAGTATACCCGGGGACACTGAAGCTTTCTTT	CASSIPGDTEAFF
TRBV25-1	TRBJ2-3	TRBD2	TGTGCCAGCAGTGAAAGTCGGACTAGCGGAAGAGATACGCAGTATTTT	CASSESRTSGRDTQYF
TRBV15	TRBJ1-3	TRBD1	TGTGCCACAAGACAGGGGGCTTTCGGAAACACCATATATTTT	CATRQGAFGNTIYF
TRBV4-3	TRBJ2-1	NA	TGCGCCAGCAGCCCCGGCCGGACAGTGGGGACATACAATGAGCAGTTCTTC	CASSPGRTVGTYNEQFF
TRBV6-1	TRBJ2-7	NA	TGTGCCAGCAGTGAAGTGGGGGCCGGCAGGGGACGGAACGAGCAGTACTTC	CASSEVGAGRGRNEQYF
TRBV2	TRBJ2-3	TRBD2	TGTGCCAGCAGCCGGAATGGACTAGCGGGGGTGTTTGGAGATACGCAGTATTTT	CASSRNGLAGVFGDTQYF
TRBV7-6	TRBJ2-7	NA	TGTGCCAGCAGCAAGGCGGGTCCCTACGAGCAGTACTTC	CASSKAGPYEQYF
TRBV28	TRBJ2-7	NA	TGTGCCAGCAGTTTAGTCCCAAGAGCCTACGAGCAGTACTTC	CASSLVPRAYEQYF
TRBV28	TRBJ2-5	TRBD1	TGTGCCAGCAGTAGGGGACAGGGGGAGACCCAGTACTTC	CASSRGQGETQYF
TRBV10-3	TRBJ1-2	NA	TGTGCCATCAGTGACAGGGGCGGCGCCTATGGCTACACCTTC	CAISDRGGAYGYTF
TRBV4-3	TRBJ2-1	TRBD2	TGCGCCAGCAGCCAGGAGACTAGCGGGAGGCTTTTAAGCTCCTACAATGAGCAGTTCTTC	CASSQETSGRLLSSYNEQFF
TRBV28	TRBJ1-1	TRBD1	TGTGCCAGCATCCCGACAGGGAACGCTGAAGCTTTCTTT	CASIPTGNAEAFF
TRBV7-3	TRBJ2-2	NA	TGTGCCAGCAGCGCGACGGGGAGGACCGGGGAGCTGTTTTTT	CASSATGRTGELFF
TRBV6-5	TRBJ1-1	NA	TGTGCCAGCAGTTACGGGCACAACACTGAAGCTTTCTTT	CASSYGHNTEAFF
TRBV2	TRBJ2-1	TRBD1	TGTGCCAGCAGTGAGCAGGGGGATGAGCAGTTCTTC	CASSEQGDEQFF
TRBV6-5	TRBJ2-1	TRBD2	TGTGCCAGCAGTTTCTCGGCGGGGGGCTCCTACAATGAGCAGTTCTTC	CASSFSAGGSYNEQFF